A selection of T cell receptor beta chains follows, all from one sample in a study of blood T cell repertoires in COVID-19. Method: immunoSEQ multiplex PCR; TCRdb's copy keeps in-frame clones and lacks some. The sample lists more than 85,000 clones, around 80% occurring once. Sequenced input: peripheral blood. The receptors here all came from an elderly woman with active or convalescent COVID-19. Both conserved end residues are trimmed from each CDR3.

v_gene	j_gene	CDR3aa
TRBV3-1/TRBV3-2	TRBJ2-7	ASSQGRTSGRVPFQQY
TRBV28	TRBJ2-1	ASRKGTSGSYNEQF
TRBV18	TRBJ1-6	ASSPGQGMRNSPLH
TRBV11-3	TRBJ2-3	ASSLGQLSTDTQY
TRBV5-1	TRBJ2-7	ASTQGTGDGEQY
TRBV9	TRBJ2-6	ASSVVGSGANVLT
TRBV25-1	TRBJ2-1	ASSAGGLDEQF
TRBV5-5	TRBJ2-1	ASSQLAGAYNEQF
TRBV7-2	TRBJ2-2	ASSPRTGGAGELF
TRBV28	TRBJ1-1	ASSVPGGSNTEAF
TRBV7-3	TRBJ1-3	ASSKEGAAGNTIY
TRBV5-1	TRBJ1-5	ASSLAPGDQPQH
TRBV6-2/TRBV6-3	TRBJ2-5	ASSPRVEETQY
TRBV10-3	TRBJ2-2	AIREPGTARSHTGELF
TRBV28	TRBJ1-2	ASRGATYGYT
TRBV7-8	TRBJ1-5	ASSLAGRGRQPQH
TRBV9	TRBJ2-4	ASSVGSGTENIQY
TRBV11-1	TRBJ2-1	ASSLAGVTYNEQF
TRBV4-1	TRBJ2-1	ASSTSGAPSYNEQF
TRBV5-1	TRBJ1-1	ASSPLQGINTEAF
TRBV14	TRBJ2-3	ASSQAGGLNTQY
TRBV28	TRBJ2-4	ASSPPWGGDIQY
TRBV19	TRBJ2-7	ASSIDHRGREQY
TRBV7-9	TRBJ1-4	ASSSQGTNEKLF
TRBV5-4	TRBJ2-2	ASSPPGTNTGELF
TRBV28	TRBJ1-1	ASSLSRGSAF
TRBV13	TRBJ2-1	ASSARGQGRINEQF
TRBV9	TRBJ2-7	ASSVEENPYEQY
TRBV24-1	TRBJ2-1	ATSDTGTGAYNEQF
TRBV19	TRBJ2-2	ASSRLAGRSRGGELF
TRBV15	TRBJ2-7	ATSRGGSSYEQY
TRBV4-1	TRBJ2-2	ASSQPPGGPKTGELF
TRBV3-1/TRBV3-2	TRBJ2-1	ASSQRTSGPFDEQF
TRBV10-1	TRBJ2-2	ASRISGTGAGELF
TRBV5-1	TRBJ2-1	ASSLAVSSGILYNEQF
TRBV28	TRBJ1-2	ATLWTGRLGYT
TRBV27	TRBJ2-4	ASSSTGTAKNIQY
TRBV5-1	TRBJ1-2	ASSLEVQAGYT
TRBV28	TRBJ2-1	ASSALRGTSSYNEQF
TRBV3-1/TRBV3-2	TRBJ1-1	ASSEQGGITEAF